The T cell receptor (beta chain) under discussion was sequenced for a study of cytomegalovirus exposure and HLA in healthy donors. With 60 Vbeta and 13 Jbeta primers, the PCR was carried out. Assay: immunoSEQ multiplex PCR; the TCRdb copy retains only in-frame clones and omits some. The sample has 200,000 to 250,000 clones, approximately 70% seen once. There are a few counts of this clone. Looked up from germline, CDR1 is SQVTM and CDR2 is ANQGSEA. The CDR3 runs 13 residues. The receptor comes from a man aged 35-49 years in good health and CMV-seropositive. This sequence joins TRBV29-1 and TRBJ2-7, with TRBD2 matching over 10 bases. The sample taken for sequencing was PBMCs. CDR3 in amino acids: CRSRLAGSYEQYF. CDR3 nucleotides: TGCAGATCACGACTAGCGGGCTCCTACGAGCAGTACTTC.